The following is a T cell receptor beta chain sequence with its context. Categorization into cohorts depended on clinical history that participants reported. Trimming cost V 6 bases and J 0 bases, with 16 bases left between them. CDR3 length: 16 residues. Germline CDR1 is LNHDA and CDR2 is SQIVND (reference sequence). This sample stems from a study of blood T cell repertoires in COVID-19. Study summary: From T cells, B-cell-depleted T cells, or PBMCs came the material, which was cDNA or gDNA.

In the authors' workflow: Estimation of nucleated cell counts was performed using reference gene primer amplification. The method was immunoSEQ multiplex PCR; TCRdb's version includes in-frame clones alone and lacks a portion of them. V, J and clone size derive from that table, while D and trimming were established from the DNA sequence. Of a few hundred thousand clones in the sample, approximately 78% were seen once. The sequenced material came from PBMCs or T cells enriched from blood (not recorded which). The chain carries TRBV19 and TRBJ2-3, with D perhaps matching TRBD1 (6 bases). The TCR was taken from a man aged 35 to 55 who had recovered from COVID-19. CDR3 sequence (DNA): TGTGCCAGTAGCATCGGACAGACTACTAGCACAGATACGCAGTATTTT. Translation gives CASSIGQTTSTDTQYF.